These 20 T cell receptor beta chains were sequenced from one sample in a study of OX40 agonist ivuxolimab in advanced cancers. Clones were read by immunoSEQ multiplex PCR, and TCRdb kept only the in-frame ones, dropping some. The table lists about 100,000 clones, approximately 90% of them singletons. This specimen was CD4+ or CD8+ T cells sorted from blood, taken in a trial of the OX40 agonist ivuxolimab. The receptor source for this set is an adult with an advanced solid tumor such as melanoma, head and neck, liver or kidney cancer.

The chain couples TRBV30 to TRBJ2-3; D possibly uses TRBD1 or TRBD2 (5 bases each). From germline, CDR1 is GTSNPN and CDR2 SVGIG (reference sequence). V lost 2 bases to trimming and J lost 11 bases, with 8 bases between them. The CDR3 loop spans 10 amino acids. CDR3 DNA: TGTGCCTGGAGTAGCGGACAGCAGTATTTT. Translation: CAWSSGQQYF.

This clone came up a few times. V usage is TRBV10-3 and J usage is TRBJ2-5, with 12 bases aligning to TRBD2. Germline V gene sequence: CDR1 ENHRY, CDR2 SYGVKD. The trim removed 0 bases at V and 4 bases at J, leaving 0 bases unmatched. The CDR3 length is 15 residues. In DNA form, the CDR3 reads TGTGCCATCAGTGAGTCGACTAGCGGGAGAGAGACCCAGTACTTC. The encoded protein is CAISESTSGRETQYF.

The chain has TRBV27 and TRBJ2-7; TRBD2 matches at 7 bases. Per the germline V gene, CDR1 is MNHEY and CDR2 is SMNVEV (reference sequence). This CDR3 is built from 15 residues. The junction had 11 bases not matched to a gene; V was cut back by 6 bases and J by 3 bases. CDR3 nucleotide sequence: TGTGCCAGCAGGTCGGCGGGAGCTGCTTACTACGAGCAGTACTTC. The encoded protein is CASRSAGAAYYEQYF.

The CDR3 loop is CASSSDVETDTQYF. The CDR3 DNA reads TGTGCCAGCAGTTCTGATGTTGAGACAGATACGCAGTATTTT. The gene calls are TRBV27 and TRBJ2-3; D gene unclear. The CDR3 runs 14 residues. Germline assignment: CDR1 MNHEY and CDR2 SMNVEV (reference sequence). V was cut by 4 bases and J by 3 bases, with 11 bases left in between.

Written as DNA, the CDR3 is TGTGCCAGCAGTCCTCTGACAGTGAACACTGAAGCTTTCTTT. It codes for CASSPLTVNTEAFF. The chain couples TRBV6-5 to TRBJ1-1, with D perhaps matching TRBD1 (5 bases). V dropped 5 bases and J dropped 0 bases, with 10 bases sitting between them. Germline CDR1 reads MNHEY; CDR2 reads SVGAGI. CDR3 length equals 14 residues.

The J gene is TRBJ1-1, the V gene TRBV18; D call uncertain. Germline V gene lookup returns CDR1 KGHSH and CDR2 LQKENI. The CDR3 extends over 14 amino acids. V lost 6 bases, J lost 6 bases, and 17 bases lay in between. Here the CDR3 reads CASSRGGFVPEAFF. For the CDR3, the DNA is TGTGCCAGCTCCCGGGGAGGGTTTGTACCTGAAGCTTTCTTT.

The chain has TRBV7-3 and TRBJ2-1; no firm D call. Germline CDR1 reads SGHTA; CDR2 reads FQGTGA. V lost 5 bases and J lost 4, with 12 bases in between. The CDR3 covers 14 residues. DNA of the CDR3: TGTGCCAGCAGCCCCTTAGGGTCATACAATGAGCAGTTCTTC. It translates to CASSPLGSYNEQFF. Complete variable domain (other parts from reference TRBV7-3 and TRBJ2-1): GAGVSQTPSNKVTEKGKYVELRCDPISGHTALYWYRQSLGQGPEFLIYFQGTGAADDSGLPNDRFFAVRPEGSVSTLKIQRTERGDSAVYLCASSPLGSYNEQFFGPGTRLTVL.

The rearrangement uses TRBV19 and TRBJ1-2; 8 bases align to TRBD1. There are 14 residues in the CDR3. The germline V gene has CDR1 LNHDA and CDR2 SQIVND (reference sequence). V was clipped by 7 bases and J by 4 bases; unmatched bases: 8. The CDR3 reads CASKRAGGVYGYTF. The CDR3 DNA sequence: TGTGCCAGTAAGAGGGCAGGGGGCGTCTATGGCTACACCTTC.

V and J are TRBV7-2 and TRBJ1-5; D is undetermined. Germline CDR1 and CDR2: SGHTA and FQGNSA. Trimming took 2 bases from V and 3 from J, leaving 8 bases between them. The CDR3 sequence is 14 residues long. The CDR3 DNA is TGTGCCAGCAGCTTAAGTCAAGTCAATCAGCCCCAGCATTTT. Encoded protein: CASSLSQVNQPQHF. The variable domain in full, with the rest retrieved from reference TRBV7-2 and TRBJ1-5, is GAGVSQSPSNKVTEKGKDVELRCDPISGHTALYWYRQSLGQGLEFLIYFQGNSAPDKSGLPSDRFSAERTGGSVSTLTIQRTQQEDSAVYLCASSLSQVNQPQHFGDGTRLSIL.

The chain uses TRBV18 and TRBJ2-1; 9 positions agree with TRBD2. The CDR3 consists of 20 residues. CDR1 KGHSH and CDR2 LQKENI come from the germline V gene. V gave up 1 base and J gave up 0 bases; unmatched junction bases: 13. CDR3 loop: CASSPQLATSGRSSYNEQFF. CDR3 DNA: TGTGCCAGCTCACCACAGCTTGCGACTAGCGGCAGGAGCTCCTACAATGAGCAGTTCTTC.

V gene TRBV7-2 combines with J gene TRBJ2-7; 11 positions agree with TRBD2. Germline lookup yields CDR1 SGHTA and CDR2 FQGNSA. Trimming cost V 5 bases and J 6 bases; bases outside gene matches: 9. This CDR3 contains 15 residues. CDR3 sequence reads: CASSETSGKGGEQYF. The CDR3 coding sequence is TGTGCCAGCAGCGAGACTAGCGGGAAAGGAGGCGAGCAGTACTTC.

This chain uses TRBV6-6 with TRBJ1-5, with TRBD1 matching over 7 bases. The junction had 4 bases not matched to a gene; V was cut back by 2 bases and J by 6 bases. CDR1 and CDR2 from the germline V gene are MNHNY and SVGAGI (reference sequence). The CDR3 covers 14 residues. For the CDR3, the DNA is TGTGCCAGCAGTTACGGAGGGGGCGGTCAGCCCCAGCATTTT. Its translation is CASSYGGGGQPQHF.

V and J are TRBV2 and TRBJ2-3, with 8 bases identical to TRBD1. The CDR3 totals 15 residues. The germline V gene has CDR1 SNHLY and CDR2 FYNNEI. Unmatched junction bases numbered 7, after V lost 6 bases and J lost 2 bases. CDR3 sequence reads: CASRDRVYSTDTQYF. The CDR3 coding sequence is TGTGCCAGCAGGGACAGGGTCTATTCCACAGATACGCAGTATTTT.

The CDR3 sequence is CASSLRGALANYGYTF. CDR3 sequence (DNA): TGTGCCAGCAGCTTAAGGGGGGCCCTCGCTAACTATGGCTACACCTTC. V gene TRBV7-2 combines with J gene TRBJ1-2; D might be TRBD1 (6 bases). CDR1 is SGHTA and CDR2 is FQGNSA in the germline V gene. The V end was cut by 2 bases, the J end by 0 bases, with 13 bases between. The CDR3 totals 16 residues.

This rearrangement joins TRBV28 to TRBJ1-3, with a tentative D call TRBD1 (6 bases). CDR1 and CDR2 (germline): MDHEN, SYDVKM. The CDR3 spans 13 residues. Trimming took 6 bases from V and 11 from J, leaving 17 bases between them. The CDR3 nucleotides read TGTGCCAGCAGACAGGCAGGGGTCGTTCCCATATATTTT. Its translation is CASRQAGVVPIYF.

The CDR3 here is CASSLIRASYEQYF. The CDR3 DNA is TGTGCCAGCAGCTTAATAAGGGCATCCTACGAGCAGTACTTC. This sequence joins TRBV7-3 and TRBJ2-7; no clear D gene. The germline V gene encodes CDR1 SGHTA and CDR2 FQGTGA. The CDR3 runs to 14 residues. The V and J ends lost 1 base and 1 base respectively, with 8 bases between them. The entire variable domain, with the rest obtained from reference TRBV7-3 and TRBJ2-7, is as follows: GAGVSQTPSNKVTEKGKYVELRCDPISGHTALYWYRQSLGQGPEFLIYFQGTGAADDSGLPNDRFFAVRPEGSVSTLKIQRTERGDSAVYLCASSLIRASYEQYFGPGTRLTVT.

The V gene is TRBV4-2, the J gene TRBJ1-2; 9 bases map to TRBD1. V lost 0 bases, J lost 5 bases, and 1 base stayed unmatched. Germline V lookup: CDR1 LGHNA, CDR2 YNFKEQ. This CDR3 has 14 residues. The CDR3 DNA is TGTGCCAGCAGCCAAGACGGGACAGGGTATGGCTACACCTTC. It encodes CASSQDGTGYGYTF.

The CDR3 DNA reads TGTGCCAGCAGCTTCGTACAGGGGTACGGAAACACCATATATTTT. Its translation: CASSFVQGYGNTIYF. V gene TRBV7-6 combines with J gene TRBJ1-3, with TRBD1 matching 7 bases. J lost 4 bases, V lost 3 bases, and 6 bases had no gene match. This CDR3 contains 15 residues. Germline CDR1 and CDR2: SGHVS and FNYEAQ.

V and J are TRBV4-2 and TRBJ2-3; 13 bases fit TRBD2. Germline lookup yields CDR1 LGHNA and CDR2 YNFKEQ. The CDR3 has 20 residues. V shed 1 base and J 4 bases; nucleotides not matched to a gene: 14. CDR3 region: CASSQVSGTSGKGMADTQYF. The CDR3 nucleotides are TGTGCCAGCAGCCAAGTATCCGGGACTAGCGGGAAAGGAATGGCAGATACGCAGTATTTT.

The rearrangement uses TRBV5-4 and TRBJ2-7; 10 bases line up with TRBD1. This CDR3 is 15 amino acids long. Looked up from germline, CDR1 is SGHNT and CDR2 is YYREEE (reference sequence). The junction had 6 bases not matched to a gene; V was cut back by 4 bases and J by 2 bases. The CDR3 bases are TGTGCCAGCAGCCCAAGGGGACAGGGGACCTACGAGCAGTACTTC. As protein: CASSPRGQGTYEQYF.